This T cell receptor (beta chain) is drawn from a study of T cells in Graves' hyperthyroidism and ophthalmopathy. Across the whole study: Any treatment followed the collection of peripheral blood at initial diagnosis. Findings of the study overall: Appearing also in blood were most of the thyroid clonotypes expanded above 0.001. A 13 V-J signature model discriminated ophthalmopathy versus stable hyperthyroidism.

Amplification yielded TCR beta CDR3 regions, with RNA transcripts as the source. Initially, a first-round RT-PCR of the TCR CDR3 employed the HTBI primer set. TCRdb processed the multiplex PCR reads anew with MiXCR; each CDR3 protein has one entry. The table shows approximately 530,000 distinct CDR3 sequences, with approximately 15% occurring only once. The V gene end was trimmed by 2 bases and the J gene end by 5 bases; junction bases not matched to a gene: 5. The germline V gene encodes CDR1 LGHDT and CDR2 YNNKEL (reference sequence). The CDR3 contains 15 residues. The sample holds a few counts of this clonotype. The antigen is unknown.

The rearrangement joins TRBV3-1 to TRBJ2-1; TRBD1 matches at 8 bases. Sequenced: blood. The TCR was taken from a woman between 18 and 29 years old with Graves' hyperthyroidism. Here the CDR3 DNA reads TGTGCCAGCAGCCAAAGGACAGGGATAGACAATGAGCAGTTCTTC. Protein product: CASSQRTGIDNEQFF.